Below are 15 T cell receptor beta chains sequenced from a single sample in a study of control samples from healthy donors and cancer patients (dated by TCRdb to the early 2020s). The library was produced with the immunoSEQ multiplex PCR assay. TCRdb carries this immuneACCESS record with in-frame sequences only. Its versions omit some clonotypes, under half of them owing to an unresolved V gene in the studies checked, with the rest unexplained. Here the sample has 390,000 or so clones; 75% to 95% occur a single time. Jointly, the top ten make up around 6.8% of the sample. The material sequenced was PBMCs. The source is a man between 35 and 55 years old with head and neck cancer.

The CDR3 DNA reads as TGTGCCAGCAGTGCAGGGTTGAAGAATCAGCCCCAGCATTTT. Residues: CASSAGLKNQPQHF. This sequence joins TRBV2 and TRBJ1-5, with a weak D call TRBD1 (5 bases). The germline V gene has CDR1 SNHLY and CDR2 FYNNEI. CDR3 length equals 14 residues. Trimming stripped 4 bases from V and 4 bases from J, with 11 bases between.

V usage is TRBV6-4 and J usage is TRBJ2-3; 8 bases map to TRBD1. Germline trimming cut 0 bases from V and 12 bases from J; bases unmatched to any gene: 5. The germline V gene encodes CDR1 MRHNA and CDR2 SNTAGT. This CDR3 is built from 13 residues. CDR3 coding DNA: TGTGCCAGCAGTGACTCGCGACAGGGGAATCAGTATTTT. This sequence encodes CASSDSRQGNQYF.

The V and J genes are TRBV27 and TRBJ1-6, with TRBD1 as a possible D gene (5 bases). From germline, CDR1 is MNHEY and CDR2 SMNVEV (reference sequence). Trimming removed 10 bases at V and 0 bases at J, with 13 bases between. This CDR3 is built from 15 residues. The DNA for the CDR3 is TGTGCCACCTCCGGGGGGAGCTCCTATAATTCACCCCTCCACTTT. Translation: CATSGGSSYNSPLHF.

This clone was recorded a few times. The chain combines TRBV19 with TRBJ2-7; D unclear. Trimming pared 5 bases from V and 2 bases from J, leaving 16 bases between. The CDR3 length is 15 residues. CDR1 and CDR2 (germline): LNHDA, SQIVND (reference sequence). The CDR3 DNA reads TGTGCCAGTAGTCCGACGAGGATAGGTACCTACGAGCAGTACTTC. This codes for CASSPTRIGTYEQYF.

The gene calls are TRBV6-5 and TRBJ1-5, with D tentatively TRBD1 (5 bases). Germline CDR1 reads MNHEY; CDR2 reads SVGAGI. V lost 3 bases to trimming and J lost 6 bases, with 12 bases between them. This CDR3 region has 14 residues. CDR3 amino acids: CASSYRSGGQPQHF. CDR3 sequence (DNA): TGTGCCAGCAGTTATCGCTCGGGGGGTCAGCCCCAGCATTTT.

V and J are TRBV6-1 and TRBJ2-1, with D perhaps given as TRBD1 or TRBD2 (5 bases each). The germline V gene encodes CDR1 MNHNS and CDR2 SASEGT. V lost 3 bases and J lost 2, with 14 bases in between. This CDR3 comprises 16 residues. The CDR3 loop is CASSDPGTIPYNEQFF. Written as DNA, the CDR3 is TGTGCCAGCAGTGACCCCGGGACCATTCCCTACAATGAGCAGTTCTTC.

V and J are TRBV2 and TRBJ1-5; 11 nucleotides line up with TRBD1. J was trimmed by 2 bases and V by 6 bases; bases with no gene match: 12. The CDR3 sequence is 18 residues long. The germline CDR1 and CDR2 sequences are SNHLY and FYNNEI. The CDR3 nucleotides are TGTGCCAGCAGGGGGGGACAGGGGGAAGTTCTTGGCAATCAGCCCCAGCATTTT. Translated, it gives CASRGGQGEVLGNQPQHF.

The V gene is TRBV4-1, the J gene TRBJ1-5, with D unresolved. Trimming pared 0 bases from V and 2 bases from J, leaving 8 bases between. This CDR3 has 15 amino acids. CDR1 and CDR2 from the germline V gene are MGHRA and YSYEKL. This CDR3 reads CASSQDWMGNQPQHF. CDR3 coding DNA: TGCGCCAGCAGCCAAGATTGGATGGGCAATCAGCCCCAGCATTTT.

The genes are TRBV20-1 and TRBJ2-1; D remains unclear. Trimming stripped 6 bases from V and 9 bases from J, with 12 bases between. Germline V gene lookup returns CDR1 DFQATT and CDR2 SNEGSKA (reference sequence). This CDR3 region has 11 residues. The CDR3 protein is CSAEMPPEQFF. CDR3 nucleotides: TGCAGTGCGGAAATGCCCCCTGAGCAGTTCTTC.

V usage is TRBV7-8 and J usage is TRBJ2-1; D is perhaps TRBD2 (5 bases). Per germline, CDR1 SGHVS and CDR2 FQNEAQ. The CDR3 spans 16 residues. Deletions cut 2 bases from V and 4 bases from J, with 15 bases between. CDR3 sequence reads: CASSLRPFGNYNEQFF. The CDR3 DNA follows: TGTGCCAGCAGCTTACGCCCCTTCGGGAATTACAATGAGCAGTTCTTC. The full variable domain, in which reference TRBV7-8 and TRBJ2-1 provide the parts outside the CDR3, is GAGVSQSPRYKVAKRGQDVALRCDPISGHVSLFWYQQALGQGPEFLTYFQNEAQLDKSGLPSDRFFAERPEGSVSTLKIQRTQQEDSAVYLCASSLRPFGNYNEQFFGPGTRLTVL.

The genes are TRBV2 and TRBJ1-1, with 12 bases matching TRBD1. The germline V gene has CDR1 SNHLY and CDR2 FYNNEI. The ends lost 4 bases at V and 1 base at J; junction bases unmatched: 10. The CDR3 sequence is 18 residues long. The CDR3 coding sequence is TGTGCCAGCAGTGGGGACAGGGGGCAAGGCATAGAGAACACTGAAGCTTTCTTT. Translating gives CASSGDRGQGIENTEAFF.

This clone has only one observation. The chain joins TRBV5-1 to TRBJ2-7, with D tentatively TRBD1 (6 bases). The V end lost 3 bases, the J end lost 0 bases, and 13 bases lay between the germline ends. The CDR3 totals 15 residues. Germline CDR1 and CDR2: SGHRS and YFSETQ. The CDR3 here is CASSSEGVSSYEQYF. DNA of the CDR3: TGCGCCAGCAGCTCTGAGGGGGTAAGCTCCTACGAGCAGTACTTC.

Only a few counts were recorded for this clone. V and J are TRBV6-6 and TRBJ1-2; D is ambiguous. V shed 6 bases and J shed 3 bases, with 8 bases lying between them. This CDR3 region has 12 residues. Germline V CDR1 and CDR2: MNHNY, SVGAGI (reference sequence). The CDR3 DNA sequence: TGTGCCAGCAGAGACGGATACTATGGCTACACCTTC. It specifies CASRDGYYGYTF.

The chain carries TRBV3-1 (or the pseudogene TRBV3-2) and TRBJ2-3; 14 nucleotides align to TRBD2. CDR1 is LGHDT, CDR2 YNNKEL, per germline (reference sequence). CDR3 size: 15 residues. V trimming: 6 bases; J trimming: 11 bases; junction bases outside the gene matches: 10. Here the CDR3 reads CASSPGTSGSLWQYF. As DNA, the CDR3 is TGTGCCAGCAGTCCCGGGACTAGCGGGAGTTTATGGCAGTATTTT.

The V call is TRBV24-1, the J call TRBJ2-3; D is uncertain. Trimming removed 9 bases from V and 2 bases from J, with 11 bases in between. Looked up from germline, CDR1 is KGHDR and CDR2 is SFDVKD. This CDR3 has 13 amino acids. This CDR3 reads CATGRRFTDTQYF. The CDR3 DNA sequence: TGTGCCACCGGCAGACGCTTCACAGATACGCAGTATTTT.